Shown below are 26 T cell receptor beta chains from a single sample sequenced in a study of cytomegalovirus exposure and HLA in healthy donors. In the PCR, 60 Vbeta and 13 Jbeta primers were used. This table comes from immunoSEQ multiplex PCR, and its TCRdb copy is limited to in-frame clones, with some not included. The listing contains around 37,000 clones. The sequenced material came from PBMCs. The receptors shown here come from a human donor in good health.

This chain links TRBV28 with TRBJ1-1, with TRBD1 matching 10 bases. The J segment lost 1 base and the V segment lost 2 bases, leaving 1 base of the junction unmatched. Per germline, CDR1 MDHEN and CDR2 SYDVKM. CDR3 length equals 15 residues. The CDR3 spells CASSLGTGENTEAFF. In nucleotides, the CDR3 is TGTGCCAGCAGTTTAGGGACAGGGGAGAACACTGAAGCTTTCTTT.

The rearrangement joins TRBV30 to TRBJ2-1; D is perhaps TRBD1 (5 bases). This CDR3 spans 11 amino acids. Deletions cut 2 bases from V and 16 bases from J, with 15 bases between. Germline-derived CDR1 and CDR2 are GTSNPN and SVGIG (reference sequence). The CDR3 spells CAWSSSLGHFF. The CDR3 region has the DNA TGTGCCTGGAGTTCGTCCCTGGGGCATTTCTTC.

The chain uses TRBV9 and TRBJ2-5, with 9 bases fitting TRBD1. The V segment lost 4 bases and the J segment 3 bases; nucleotides outside the gene matches: 4. The CDR3 runs to 14 residues. The V gene's germline CDR1 is SGDLS and CDR2 YYNGEE. CDR3 residues: CASSFGQGKETQYF. For the CDR3, the DNA is TGTGCCAGCAGCTTCGGACAGGGGAAAGAGACCCAGTACTTC.

This chain connects TRBV5-8 to TRBJ1-5; D remains unclear. Between the trimmed V and J ends, which lost 3 bases and 0 bases, there was a span of 10 bases. The CDR3 consists of 15 residues. The germline V gene encodes CDR1 SGHTS and CDR2 YDEGEE. CDR3 sequence (DNA): TGTGCCAGCAGCTCCGTCGGGTTTAGCAATCAGCCCCAGCATTTT. Translation: CASSSVGFSNQPQHF. Using reference TRBV5-8 and TRBJ1-5 for the parts outside the CDR3, the full variable domain is EAGVTQSPTHLIKTRGQQATLRCSPISGHTSVYWYQQALGLGLQFLLWYDEGEERNRGNFPPRFSGRQFPNYSSELNVNALELEDSALYLCASSSVGFSNQPQHFGDGTRLSIL.

This chain joins TRBV28 and TRBJ2-7, with 11 bases lining up with TRBD1. Germline V CDR1 and CDR2: MDHEN, SYDVKM. The CDR3 is made up of 15 amino acids. The trim removed 1 base at V and 6 bases at J, leaving 5 bases unmatched. In DNA form, the CDR3 reads TGTGCCAGCAGTTTATCGGGACAGGGGGGTCGCGAGCAGTACTTC. Its protein is CASSLSGQGGREQYF.

The gene calls are TRBV4-2 and TRBJ2-1, with 11 bases that match TRBD2. The CDR3 contains 17 residues. V lost 0 bases to trimming and J lost 9 bases; unmatched junction nucleotides: 10. Germline V gene lookup returns CDR1 LGHNA and CDR2 YNFKEQ. CDR3 sequence (DNA): TGTGCCAGCAGCCAAGATCCTCTAGCGGGGGGTCGGAGTGAGCAGTTCTTC. Translating it yields CASSQDPLAGGRSEQFF.

In the case of this clone: The junction shows a germline mismatch at one end, possibly a read error. The chain couples TRBV6-5 to TRBJ2-7; TRBD2 aligns across 10 bases. The CDR3 spans 12 residues. CDR1 MNHEY and CDR2 SVGAGI come from the germline V gene. Written as DNA, the CDR3 is TGTGCCAGCAGTCCGCCTAGCGGGGGCTTTGTCTTC. This codes for CASSPPSGGFVF.

CDR3 nucleotides: TGTGCCAGTAGTGCGACAGGGGGCTTCAAAACTGAAGCTTTCTTT. Amino acids: CASSATGGFKTEAFF. The rearrangement joins TRBV19 to TRBJ1-1; 10 nucleotides align to TRBD1. Losses at the gene ends were 5 bases for V and 5 bases for J; bases not matched to a gene: 8. Germline V gene lookup returns CDR1 LNHDA and CDR2 SQIVND (reference sequence). The length of the CDR3 is 15 residues.

The chain links TRBV11-1 to TRBJ2-3, with 7 bases lining up with TRBD2. CDR3 size: 15 residues. Germline assignment: CDR1 SGHAT and CDR2 FQDESV (reference sequence). Trimming took 4 bases from V and 1 from J; bases not matched to a gene: 5. CDR3 amino acids: CASSSLAVGTDTQYF. The CDR3 DNA reads as TGTGCCAGCAGCTCCCTAGCGGTCGGCACAGATACGCAGTATTTT.

CDR3 in DNA: TGTGCCAGCAGCCGGACAGTGGCTAATTCACCCCTCCACTTT. Protein sequence: CASSRTVANSPLHF. V and J are TRBV7-2 and TRBJ1-6, with D possibly TRBD1 on 6 matching bases. This CDR3 contains 14 residues. The germline V and J ends were trimmed by 5 bases and 6 bases, with 11 bases remaining between them. The germline V gene encodes CDR1 SGHTA and CDR2 FQGNSA.

The chain has TRBV4-1 and TRBJ1-1; D remains ambiguous. V lost 0 bases to trimming and J lost 4 bases, with 12 bases between them. Per the germline V gene, CDR1 is MGHRA and CDR2 is YSYEKL. The CDR3 totals 15 residues. The CDR3 coding sequence is TGCGCCAGCAGCCAAGAAGGAACGGGGTTCACTGAAGCTTTCTTT. This encodes CASSQEGTGFTEAFF.

J is TRBJ2-1 and V is TRBV7-3, with 9 bases lining up with TRBD2. The CDR3 loop spans 15 amino acids. J gave up 1 base and V 5 bases, and 3 bases lay outside the gene matches. Germline V gives CDR1 SGHTA, CDR2 FQGTGA. CDR3 coding DNA: TGTGCCAGCAGCGTAGCGGGGGCTTCCTACAATGAGCAGTTCTTC. This sequence encodes CASSVAGASYNEQFF.

The chain couples TRBV7-2 to TRBJ2-7, with TRBD2 matching 12 bases. The CDR3 extends over 14 amino acids. The V gene's germline CDR1 is SGHTA and CDR2 FQGNSA. The trim removed 5 bases at V and 4 bases at J, leaving 3 bases unmatched. The CDR3 bases are TGTGCCAGCAGCCCCGGACTAGCGGGATACGAGCAGTACTTC. This sequence encodes CASSPGLAGYEQYF.

This chain joins TRBV4-2 and TRBJ2-7; 7 bases align to TRBD1. The germline CDR1 and CDR2 sequences are LGHNA and YNFKEQ. V shed 4 bases, J shed 1 base, and the junction held 4 bases outside the gene matches. The CDR3 is 14 amino acids. For the CDR3, the DNA is TGTGCCAGCAGCCTTCGGGACAGTTCCTACGAGCAGTACTTC. Its protein product is CASSLRDSSYEQYF.

This rearrangement joins TRBV11-2 to TRBJ1-2; D unclear. The CDR3 spans 12 residues. CDR1 SGHAT and CDR2 FQNNGV come from the germline V gene. The ends were cut back, 1 base at V and 8 bases at J, with 8 bases in the middle. The CDR3 here is CASSLVDIGYTF. The CDR3 DNA sequence: TGTGCCAGCAGCTTAGTAGACATAGGCTACACCTTC.

The chain links TRBV29-1 to TRBJ2-5, with TRBD1 matching over 7 bases. The J call may be incorrect, as the DNA end agrees better with TRBJ2-7. This CDR3 is built from 14 residues. Germline loops: CDR1 SQVTM, CDR2 ANQGSEA. CDR3 residues: CSVWGTVGTYEQYF. The CDR3 DNA is TGCAGCGTTTGGGGGACAGTGGGAACCTACGAGCAGTACTTC.

This sequence joins TRBV18 and TRBJ1-3, with 7 bases identical to TRBD1. CDR3 size: 16 residues. Germline CDR1 KGHSH, CDR2 LQKENI. The trim removed 0 bases at V and 3 bases at J, leaving 5 bases unmatched. CDR3 region: CASSPPEQGFGNTIYF. The CDR3 DNA reads as TGTGCCAGCTCACCACCGGAACAGGGGTTTGGAAACACCATATATTTT.

The chain uses TRBV19 and TRBJ1-1; D remains unclear. The CDR3 spans 14 residues. Trimming removed 2 bases from V and 5 bases from J, with 12 bases in between. Germline CDR1 reads LNHDA; CDR2 reads SQIVND (reference sequence). In DNA, the CDR3 is TGTGCCAGTAGTATAAAGGAGGTGGGGACTGAAGCTTTCTTT. Its translation: CASSIKEVGTEAFF.

Notes on this clone: The same CDR3 is also encoded by other DNA sequences in this sample. The genes are TRBV19 and TRBJ2-7, with D tentatively TRBD1 (5 bases). V was trimmed by 3 bases and J by 6 bases, leaving 15 bases between them. Germline lookup yields CDR1 LNHDA and CDR2 SQIVND (reference sequence). This CDR3 comprises 14 residues. As DNA, the CDR3 is TGTGCCAGTAGTATCTCAGGCCAGGGCGGCGAGCAGTACTTC. It specifies CASSISGQGGEQYF.

V usage is TRBV20-1 and J usage is TRBJ2-1, with D unresolved. The CDR3 spans 10 residues. Trimming stripped 4 bases from V and 5 bases from J, with 3 bases between. In germline, CDR1 is DFQATT, CDR2 SNEGSKA (reference sequence). The CDR3 protein is CSATDNEQFF. CDR3 nucleotides: TGCAGTGCTACTGACAATGAGCAGTTCTTC.

V and J are TRBV11-2 and TRBJ1-2; tentative D call: TRBD1 (6 bases). There are 14 residues in the CDR3. V shed 6 bases and J shed 9 bases, with 20 bases lying between them. CDR1 is SGHAT and CDR2 is FQNNGV in the germline V gene. Here the CDR3 reads CASRPLTGFGSYTF. CDR3 coding DNA: TGTGCCAGCAGACCCTTGACAGGCTTTGGAAGCTACACCTTC. The full variable domain, completed using reference TRBV11-2 and TRBJ1-2, is EAGVAQSPRYKIIEKRQSVAFWCNPISGHATLYWYQQILGQGPKLLIQFQNNGVVDDSQLPKDRFSAERLKGVDSTLKIQPAKLEDSAVYLCASRPLTGFGSYTFGSGTRLTVV.

The chain employs TRBV4-1 and TRBJ2-5, with 10 bases identical to TRBD2. The V gene end was trimmed by 1 base and the J gene end by 9 bases; junction bases not matched to a gene: 8. CDR3 length equals 15 residues. Germline V gene lookup returns CDR1 MGHRA and CDR2 YSYEKL. As DNA, the CDR3 is TGCGCCAGCAGCCAAGGACTAGCGGGCGCACAAGCCCAGTACTTC. As protein: CASSQGLAGAQAQYF.

The V and J genes are TRBV30 and TRBJ2-7, with 7 bases lining up with TRBD1. The CDR3 runs to 14 residues. V lost 4 bases, J lost 2 bases, and 8 bases stayed unmatched. Germline assignment: CDR1 GTSNPN and CDR2 SVGIG (reference sequence). This chain's CDR3 is CAWTAGTATYEQYF. CDR3 coding DNA: TGTGCCTGGACCGCCGGGACAGCTACCTACGAGCAGTACTTC.

The rearrangement uses TRBV5-1 and TRBJ1-2; 10 bases are shared with TRBD1. V gave up 4 bases and J gave up 4 bases; unmatched junction bases: 10. The CDR3 runs to 16 residues. CDR1 is SGHRS and CDR2 is YFSETQ in the germline V gene. The CDR3 coding sequence is TGCGCCAGCAGCCGCGGTGGGACAGGGGACCGCTATGGCTACACCTTC. Its protein is CASSRGGTGDRYGYTF.

This chain's CDR3 is CASSEWSGNEQFF. CDR3 bases: TGTGCCAGCAGTGAATGGTCAGGGAATGAGCAGTTCTTC. This sequence joins TRBV2 and TRBJ2-1; D may be TRBD1 (5 bases). Trimming stripped 2 bases from V and 7 bases from J, with 9 bases between. The CDR3 totals 13 residues. Germline values: CDR1 SNHLY, CDR2 FYNNEI.

The chain joins TRBV10-1 to TRBJ2-1; 9 bases map to TRBD1. J gave up 8 bases and V 2 bases, and 7 bases lay outside the gene matches. CDR1 WNHNN and CDR2 SYGVQD come from the germline V gene (reference sequence). This CDR3 is 15 amino acids long. The CDR3 DNA is TGCGCCAGCAGTGAGGCCGGGACAGGGTCACATGAGCAGTTCTTC. As protein: CASSEAGTGSHEQFF.